Sequencing of this T cell receptor (beta chain) was carried out in a study of blood T cell repertoires in COVID-19. The wider study: Samples came from the United States, Italy and Spain, spanning acute and convalescent COVID-19.

Trimming cost V 9 bases and J 2 bases; bases outside gene matches: 11. The CDR3 contains 17 residues. The germline CDR1 and CDR2 sequences are LNHDA and SQIVND (reference sequence). The method was immunoSEQ multiplex PCR; TCRdb's version includes in-frame clones alone and lacks a portion of them. This table has more than 150,000 clones, about 90% appearing once. The sequenced sample was PBMCs or T cells enriched from blood (not recorded which). V usage is TRBV19 and J usage is TRBJ1-5, with 12 bases lining up with TRBD1. The TCR sequence derives from a woman aged 25 to 39 who had recovered from COVID-19. The CDR3 DNA reads as TGTGCCAGCTGGGGGACAGGGGGCGTTGGGCGCAATCAGCCCCAGCATTTT. It specifies CASWGTGGVGRNQPQHF.